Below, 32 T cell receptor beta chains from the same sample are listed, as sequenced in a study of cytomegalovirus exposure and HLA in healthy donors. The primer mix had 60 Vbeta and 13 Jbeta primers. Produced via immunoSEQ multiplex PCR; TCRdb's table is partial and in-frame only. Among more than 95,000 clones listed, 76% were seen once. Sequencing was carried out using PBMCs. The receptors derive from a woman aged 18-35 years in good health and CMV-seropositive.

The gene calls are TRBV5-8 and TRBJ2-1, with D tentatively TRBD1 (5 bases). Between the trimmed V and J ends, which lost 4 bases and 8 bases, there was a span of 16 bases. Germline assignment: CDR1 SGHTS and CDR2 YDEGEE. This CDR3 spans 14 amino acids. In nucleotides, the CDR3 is TGTGCCAGCAGCCCTGGTCAGGGAAGGGATGAGCAGTTCTTC. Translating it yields CASSPGQGRDEQFF.

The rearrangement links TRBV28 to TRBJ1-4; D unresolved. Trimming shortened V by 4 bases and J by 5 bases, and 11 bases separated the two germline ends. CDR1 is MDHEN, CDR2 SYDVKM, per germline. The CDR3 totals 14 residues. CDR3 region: CASSSRSGNEKLFF. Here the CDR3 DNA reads TGTGCCAGCAGTTCCAGGTCAGGCAATGAAAAACTGTTTTTT. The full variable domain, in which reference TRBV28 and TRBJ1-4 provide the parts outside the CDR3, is DVKVTQSSRYLVKRTGEKVFLECVQDMDHENMFWYRQDPGLGLRLIYFSYDVKMKEKGDIPEGYSVSREKKERFSLILESASTNQTSMYLCASSSRSGNEKLFFGSGTQLSVL.

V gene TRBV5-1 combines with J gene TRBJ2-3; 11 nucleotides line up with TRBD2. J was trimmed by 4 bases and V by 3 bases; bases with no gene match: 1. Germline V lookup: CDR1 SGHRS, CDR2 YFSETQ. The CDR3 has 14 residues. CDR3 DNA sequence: TGCGCCAGCAGCTGGGGACTAGCGGCAGATACGCAGTATTTT. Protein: CASSWGLAADTQYF.

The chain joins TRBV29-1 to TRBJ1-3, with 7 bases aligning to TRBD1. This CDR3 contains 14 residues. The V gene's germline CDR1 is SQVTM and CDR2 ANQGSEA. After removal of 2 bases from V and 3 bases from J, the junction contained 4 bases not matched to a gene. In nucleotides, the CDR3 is TGCAGCGTTGAAACGGCAGGGGGTGGAAACACCATATATTTT. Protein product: CSVETAGGGNTIYF.

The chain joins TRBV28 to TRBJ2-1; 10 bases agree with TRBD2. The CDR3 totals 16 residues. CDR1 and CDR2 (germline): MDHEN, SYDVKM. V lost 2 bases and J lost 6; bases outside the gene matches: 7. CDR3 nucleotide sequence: TGTGCCAGCAGTTTAATCTCGGGACTAGCGCCCAATGAGCAGTTCTTC. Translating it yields CASSLISGLAPNEQFF. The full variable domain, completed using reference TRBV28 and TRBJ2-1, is DVKVTQSSRYLVKRTGEKVFLECVQDMDHENMFWYRQDPGLGLRLIYFSYDVKMKEKGDIPEGYSVSREKKERFSLILESASTNQTSMYLCASSLISGLAPNEQFFGPGTRLTVL.

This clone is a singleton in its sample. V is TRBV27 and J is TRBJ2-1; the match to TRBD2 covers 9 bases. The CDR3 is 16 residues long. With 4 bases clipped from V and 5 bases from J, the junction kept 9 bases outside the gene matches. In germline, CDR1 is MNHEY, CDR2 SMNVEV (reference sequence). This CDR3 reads CASSSQTSGVHNEQFF. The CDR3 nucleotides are TGTGCCAGCAGTTCCCAGACTAGCGGAGTCCACAATGAGCAGTTCTTC.

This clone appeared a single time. Written as DNA, the CDR3 is TGTGCCAGCAGTCGGGGAAGTGCGGATACGCAGTATTTT. Its translation: CASSRGSADTQYF. The chain links TRBV25-1 to TRBJ2-3; weak D call: TRBD2 (5 bases). V was clipped by 5 bases and J by 6 bases, with 12 bases between them. The CDR3 has 13 amino acids. Germline-derived CDR1 and CDR2 are MGHDK and SYGVNS.

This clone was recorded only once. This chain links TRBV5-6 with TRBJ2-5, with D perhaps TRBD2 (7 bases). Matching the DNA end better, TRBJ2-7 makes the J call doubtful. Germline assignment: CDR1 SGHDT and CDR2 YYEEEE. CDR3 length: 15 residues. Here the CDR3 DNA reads TGTGCCAGCAGCTATCCCCGGGGGGCAACCTACGAGCAGTACTTC. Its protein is CASSYPRGATYEQYF.

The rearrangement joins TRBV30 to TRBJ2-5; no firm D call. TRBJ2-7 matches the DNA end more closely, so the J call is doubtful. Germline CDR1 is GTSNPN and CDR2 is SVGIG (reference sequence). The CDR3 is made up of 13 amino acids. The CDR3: CAWSVGRGSEQYF. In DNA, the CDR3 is TGTGCCTGGAGTGTAGGGCGCGGTAGCGAGCAGTACTTC.

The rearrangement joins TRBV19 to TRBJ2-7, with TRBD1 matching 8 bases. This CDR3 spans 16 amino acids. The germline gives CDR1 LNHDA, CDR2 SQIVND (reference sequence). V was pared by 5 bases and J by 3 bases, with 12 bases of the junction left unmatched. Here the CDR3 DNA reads TGTGCCAGTAGTCACGCCCCCGGGACAGGCTACTACGAGCAGTACTTC. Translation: CASSHAPGTGYYEQYF.

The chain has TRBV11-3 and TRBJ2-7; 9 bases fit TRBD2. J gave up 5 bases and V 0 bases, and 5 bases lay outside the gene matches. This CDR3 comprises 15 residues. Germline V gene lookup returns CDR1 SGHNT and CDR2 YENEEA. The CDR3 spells CASSLEVAGVHEQYF. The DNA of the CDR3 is TGTGCCAGCAGCTTAGAGGTAGCGGGAGTCCACGAGCAGTACTTC. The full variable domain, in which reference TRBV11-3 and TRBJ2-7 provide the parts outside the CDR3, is EAGVVQSPRYKIIEKKQPVAFWCNPISGHNTLYWYLQNLGQGPELLIRYENEEAVDDSQLPKDRFSAERLKGVDSTLKIQPAELGDSAVYLCASSLEVAGVHEQYFGPGTRLTVT.

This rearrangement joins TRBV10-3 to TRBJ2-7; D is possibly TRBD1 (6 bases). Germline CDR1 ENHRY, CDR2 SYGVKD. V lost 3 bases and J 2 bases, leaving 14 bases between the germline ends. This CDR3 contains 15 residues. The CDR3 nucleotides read TGTGCCATCAGTGAATACAGGGTATCCACCTACGAGCAGTACTTC. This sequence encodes CAISEYRVSTYEQYF.

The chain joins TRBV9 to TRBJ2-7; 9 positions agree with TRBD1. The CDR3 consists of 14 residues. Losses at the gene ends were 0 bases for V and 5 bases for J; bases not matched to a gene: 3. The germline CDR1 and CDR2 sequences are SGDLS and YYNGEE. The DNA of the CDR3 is TGTGCCAGCAGCGTAGGGGACAGGGAGCACGAGCAGTACTTC. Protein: CASSVGDREHEQYF.

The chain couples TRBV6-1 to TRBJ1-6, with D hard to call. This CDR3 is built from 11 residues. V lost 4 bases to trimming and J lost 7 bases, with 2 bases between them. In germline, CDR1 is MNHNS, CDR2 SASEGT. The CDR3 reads CASSANSPLHF. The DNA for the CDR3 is TGTGCCAGCAGTGCGAATTCACCCCTCCACTTT.

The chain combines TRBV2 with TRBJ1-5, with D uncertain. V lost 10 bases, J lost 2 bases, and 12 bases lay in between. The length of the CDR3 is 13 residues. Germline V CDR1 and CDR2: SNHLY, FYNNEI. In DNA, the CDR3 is TGTGCCATTGGCCCCGGAGGCAATCAGCCCCAGCATTTT. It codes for CAIGPGGNQPQHF.

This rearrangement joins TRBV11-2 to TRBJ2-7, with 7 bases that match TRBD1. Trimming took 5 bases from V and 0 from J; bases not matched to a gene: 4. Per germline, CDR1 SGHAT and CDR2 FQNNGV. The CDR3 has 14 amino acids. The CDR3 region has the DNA TGTGCCAGCAGCCTTTACAGGGGCTCCTACGAGCAGTACTTC. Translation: CASSLYRGSYEQYF.

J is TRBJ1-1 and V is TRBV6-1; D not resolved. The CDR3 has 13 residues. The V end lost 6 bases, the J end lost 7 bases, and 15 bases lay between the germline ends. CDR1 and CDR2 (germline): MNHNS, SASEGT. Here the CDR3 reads CASRRKVGSEAFF. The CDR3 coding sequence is TGTGCCAGCAGAAGGAAGGTAGGGAGTGAAGCTTTCTTT.

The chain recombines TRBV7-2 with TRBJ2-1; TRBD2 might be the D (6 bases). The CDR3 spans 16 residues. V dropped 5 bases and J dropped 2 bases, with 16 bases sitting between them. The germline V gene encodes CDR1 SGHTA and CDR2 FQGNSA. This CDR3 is CASSRGGKTTYNEQFF. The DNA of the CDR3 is TGTGCCAGCAGCCGAGGCGGGAAAACCACCTACAATGAGCAGTTCTTC.

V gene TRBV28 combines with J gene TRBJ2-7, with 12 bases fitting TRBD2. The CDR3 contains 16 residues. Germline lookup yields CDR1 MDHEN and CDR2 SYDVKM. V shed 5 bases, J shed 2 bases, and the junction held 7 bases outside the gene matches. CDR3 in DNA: TGTGCCAGCAGTCCTCCCAGACTAGCGGGAGCCTACGAGCAGTACTTC. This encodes CASSPPRLAGAYEQYF.

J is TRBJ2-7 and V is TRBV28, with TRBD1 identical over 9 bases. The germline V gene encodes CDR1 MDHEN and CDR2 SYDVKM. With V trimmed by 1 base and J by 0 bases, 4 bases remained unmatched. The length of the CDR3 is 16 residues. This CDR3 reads CASSLSGTGSSYEQYF. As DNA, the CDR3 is TGTGCCAGCAGTTTATCCGGGACAGGGAGCTCCTACGAGCAGTACTTC.

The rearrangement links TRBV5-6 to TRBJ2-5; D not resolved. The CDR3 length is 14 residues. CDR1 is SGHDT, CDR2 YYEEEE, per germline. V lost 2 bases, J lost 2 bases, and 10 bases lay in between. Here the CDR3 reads CASSLTWQQETQYF. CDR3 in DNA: TGTGCCAGCAGCTTAACGTGGCAGCAAGAGACCCAGTACTTC.

The CDR3 DNA reads TGTGCCACCAGCAGAGCGGAGGGTGAAAAACTGTTTTTT. It codes for CATSRAEGEKLFF. The chain combines TRBV15 with TRBJ1-4, with D unresolved. Between the trimmed V and J ends, which lost 1 base and 7 bases, there was a span of 7 bases. The CDR3 contains 13 residues. CDR1 is LNHNV and CDR2 is YYDKDF in the germline V gene (reference sequence).

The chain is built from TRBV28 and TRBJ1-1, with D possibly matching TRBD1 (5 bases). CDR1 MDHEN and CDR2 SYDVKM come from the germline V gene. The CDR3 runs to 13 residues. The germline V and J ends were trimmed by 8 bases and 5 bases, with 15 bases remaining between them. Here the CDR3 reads CASLGGWRTEAFF. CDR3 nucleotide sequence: TGTGCCAGCTTGGGGGGGTGGAGAACTGAAGCTTTCTTT.

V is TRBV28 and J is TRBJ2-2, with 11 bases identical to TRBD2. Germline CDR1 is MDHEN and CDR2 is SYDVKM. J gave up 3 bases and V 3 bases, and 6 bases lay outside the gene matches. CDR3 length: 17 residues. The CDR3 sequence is CASSLPRLAGHTGELFF. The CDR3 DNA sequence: TGTGCCAGCAGTTTGCCTAGACTAGCGGGACACACCGGGGAGCTGTTTTTT.

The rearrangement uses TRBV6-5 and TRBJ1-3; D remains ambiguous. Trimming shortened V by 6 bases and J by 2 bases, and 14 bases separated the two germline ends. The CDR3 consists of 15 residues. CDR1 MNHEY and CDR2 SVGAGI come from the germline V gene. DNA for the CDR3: TGTGCCAGCAGGAATGTAGCGGTAACTGGAAACACCATATATTTT. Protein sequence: CASRNVAVTGNTIYF.

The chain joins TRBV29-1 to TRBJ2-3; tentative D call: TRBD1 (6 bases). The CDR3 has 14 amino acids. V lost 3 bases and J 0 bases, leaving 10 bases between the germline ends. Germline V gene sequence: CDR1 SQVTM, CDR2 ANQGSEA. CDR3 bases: TGCAGCGTTGAGACAGGACTGAGCACAGATACGCAGTATTTT. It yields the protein CSVETGLSTDTQYF.

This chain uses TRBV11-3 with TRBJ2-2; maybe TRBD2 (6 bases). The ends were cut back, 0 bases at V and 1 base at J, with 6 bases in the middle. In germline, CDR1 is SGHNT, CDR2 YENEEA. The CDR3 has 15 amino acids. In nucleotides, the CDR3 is TGTGCCAGCAGCTTAGATAGCGGGAACACCGGGGAGCTGTTTTTT. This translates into CASSLDSGNTGELFF.

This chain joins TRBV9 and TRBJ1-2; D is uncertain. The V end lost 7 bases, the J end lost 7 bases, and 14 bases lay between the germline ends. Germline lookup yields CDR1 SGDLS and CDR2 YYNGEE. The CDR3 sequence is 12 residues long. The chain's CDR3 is CASGGQKGGYTF. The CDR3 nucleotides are TGTGCCAGCGGAGGGCAAAAAGGTGGCTACACCTTC.

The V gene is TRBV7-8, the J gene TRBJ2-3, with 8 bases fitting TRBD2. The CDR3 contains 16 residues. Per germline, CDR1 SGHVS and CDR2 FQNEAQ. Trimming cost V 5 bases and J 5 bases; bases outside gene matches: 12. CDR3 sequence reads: CASSPGVAGYVDTQYF. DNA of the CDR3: TGTGCCAGCAGCCCCGGGGTAGCGGGATATGTAGATACGCAGTATTTT.

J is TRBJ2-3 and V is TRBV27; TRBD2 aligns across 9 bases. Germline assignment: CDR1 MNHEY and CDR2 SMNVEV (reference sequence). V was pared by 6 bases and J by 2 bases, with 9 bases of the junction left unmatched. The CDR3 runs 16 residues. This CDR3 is CASRHWASGVTDTQYF. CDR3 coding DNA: TGTGCCAGCAGACATTGGGCTAGCGGGGTCACAGATACGCAGTATTTT.

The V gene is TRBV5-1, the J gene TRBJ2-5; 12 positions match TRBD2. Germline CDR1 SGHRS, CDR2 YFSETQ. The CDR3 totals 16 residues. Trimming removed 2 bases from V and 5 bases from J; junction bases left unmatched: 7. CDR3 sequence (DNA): TGCGCCAGCAGCTTACGGACTAGCGGGGCGCGGGAGACCCAGTACTTC. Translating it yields CASSLRTSGARETQYF.

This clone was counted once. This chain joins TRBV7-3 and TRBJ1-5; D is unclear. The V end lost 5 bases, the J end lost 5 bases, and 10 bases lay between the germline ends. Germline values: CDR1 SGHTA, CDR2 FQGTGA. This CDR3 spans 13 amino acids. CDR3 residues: CASSLKSDQPQHF. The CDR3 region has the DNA TGTGCCAGCAGCCTGAAGTCGGATCAGCCCCAGCATTTT.